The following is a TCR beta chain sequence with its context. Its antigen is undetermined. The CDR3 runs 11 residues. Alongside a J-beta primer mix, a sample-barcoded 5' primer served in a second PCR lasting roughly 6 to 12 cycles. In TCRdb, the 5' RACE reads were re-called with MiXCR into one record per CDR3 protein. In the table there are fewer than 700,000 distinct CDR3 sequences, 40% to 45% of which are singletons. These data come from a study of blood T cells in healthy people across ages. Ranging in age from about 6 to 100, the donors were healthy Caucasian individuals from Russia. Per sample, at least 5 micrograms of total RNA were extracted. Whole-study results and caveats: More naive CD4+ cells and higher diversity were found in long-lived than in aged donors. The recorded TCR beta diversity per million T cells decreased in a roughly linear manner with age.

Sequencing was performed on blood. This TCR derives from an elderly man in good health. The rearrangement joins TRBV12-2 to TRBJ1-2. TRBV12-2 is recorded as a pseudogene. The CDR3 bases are TGTGCAAGTCGCCTGAAATATGGCTACACCTTC. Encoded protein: CASRLKYGYTF.